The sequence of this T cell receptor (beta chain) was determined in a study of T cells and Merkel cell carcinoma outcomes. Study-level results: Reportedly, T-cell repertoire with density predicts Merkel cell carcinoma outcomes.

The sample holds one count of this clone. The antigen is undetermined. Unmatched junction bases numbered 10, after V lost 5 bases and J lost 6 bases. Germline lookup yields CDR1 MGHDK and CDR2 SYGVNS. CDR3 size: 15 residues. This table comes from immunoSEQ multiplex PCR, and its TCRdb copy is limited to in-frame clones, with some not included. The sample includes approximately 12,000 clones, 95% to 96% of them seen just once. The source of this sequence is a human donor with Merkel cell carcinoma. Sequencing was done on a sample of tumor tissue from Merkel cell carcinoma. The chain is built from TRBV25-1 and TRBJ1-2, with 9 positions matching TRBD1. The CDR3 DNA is TGTGCCAGCAGTTTACAGGGGACAGGGTTCCATGGCTACACCTTC. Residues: CASSLQGTGFHGYTF.